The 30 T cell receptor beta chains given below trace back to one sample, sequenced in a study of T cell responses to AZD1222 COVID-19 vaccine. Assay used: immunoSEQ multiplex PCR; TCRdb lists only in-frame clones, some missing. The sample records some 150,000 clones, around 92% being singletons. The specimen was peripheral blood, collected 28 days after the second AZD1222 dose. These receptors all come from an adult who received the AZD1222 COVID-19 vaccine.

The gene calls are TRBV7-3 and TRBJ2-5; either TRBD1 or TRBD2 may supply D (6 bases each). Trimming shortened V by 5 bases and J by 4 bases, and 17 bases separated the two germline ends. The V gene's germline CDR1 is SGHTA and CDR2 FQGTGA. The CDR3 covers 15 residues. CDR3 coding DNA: TGTGCCAGCAGCCTTTCGGGGGCCCACGGAGAGACCCAGTACTTC. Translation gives CASSLSGAHGETQYF.

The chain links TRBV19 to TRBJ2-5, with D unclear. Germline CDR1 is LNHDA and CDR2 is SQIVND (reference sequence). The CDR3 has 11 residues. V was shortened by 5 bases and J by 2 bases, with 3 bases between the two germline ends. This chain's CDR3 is CASSEQETQYF. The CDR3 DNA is TGTGCCAGTAGTGAACAAGAGACCCAGTACTTC.

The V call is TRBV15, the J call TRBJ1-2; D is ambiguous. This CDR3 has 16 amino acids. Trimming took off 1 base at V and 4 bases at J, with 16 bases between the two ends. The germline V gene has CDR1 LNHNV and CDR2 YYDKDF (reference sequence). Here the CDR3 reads CATSRVKGSGLYGYTF. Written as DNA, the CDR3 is TGTGCCACCAGCAGAGTAAAAGGCTCAGGACTCTATGGCTACACCTTC.

In nucleotides, the CDR3 is TGTGCCAGCAGCCTTCAGGGCGTCCTGAGCTCTGGAAACACCATATATTTT. This gives the protein CASSLQGVLSSGNTIYF. This rearrangement joins TRBV7-2 to TRBJ1-3; weak D call: TRBD1 (5 bases). Germline V gene sequence: CDR1 SGHTA, CDR2 FQGNSA. The CDR3 has 17 amino acids. The germline V and J ends were trimmed by 5 bases and 0 bases, with 17 bases remaining between them.

DNA for the CDR3: TGTGCCAGCGCAGGGCACTACGAGCAGTACTTC. It codes for CASAGHYEQYF. The V call is TRBV28, the J call TRBJ2-7; D perhaps matches TRBD1 (5 bases). The germline V gene has CDR1 MDHEN and CDR2 SYDVKM. This CDR3 has 11 amino acids. The V end was cut by 8 bases, the J end by 3 bases, with 8 bases between.

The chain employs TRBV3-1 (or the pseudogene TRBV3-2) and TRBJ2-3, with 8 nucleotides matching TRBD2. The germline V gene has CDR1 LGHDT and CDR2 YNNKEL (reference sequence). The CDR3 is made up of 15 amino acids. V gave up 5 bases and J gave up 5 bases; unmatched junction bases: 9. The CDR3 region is CASSGRAGGIDTQYF. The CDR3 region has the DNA TGTGCCAGCAGCGGCCGGGCGGGAGGAATAGATACGCAGTATTTT.

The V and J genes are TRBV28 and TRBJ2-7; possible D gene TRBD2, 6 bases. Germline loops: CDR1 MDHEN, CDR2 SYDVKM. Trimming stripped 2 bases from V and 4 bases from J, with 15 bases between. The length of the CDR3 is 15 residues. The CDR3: CASSLGGSPLYEQYF. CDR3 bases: TGTGCCAGCAGTTTAGGGGGGAGCCCCTTATACGAGCAGTACTTC.

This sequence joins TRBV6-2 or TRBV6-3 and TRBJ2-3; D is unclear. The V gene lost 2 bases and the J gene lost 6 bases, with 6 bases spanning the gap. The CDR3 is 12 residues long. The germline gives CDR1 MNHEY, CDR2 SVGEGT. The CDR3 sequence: CASSYRRDTQYF. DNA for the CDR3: TGTGCCAGCAGTTACCGGCGGGATACGCAGTATTTT.

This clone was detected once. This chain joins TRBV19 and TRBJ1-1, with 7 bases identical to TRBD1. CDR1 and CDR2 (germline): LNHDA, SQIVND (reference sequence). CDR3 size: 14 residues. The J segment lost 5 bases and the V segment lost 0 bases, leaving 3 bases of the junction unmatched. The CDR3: CASSIDQGGTEAFF. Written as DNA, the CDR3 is TGTGCCAGTAGTATAGACCAGGGGGGAACTGAAGCTTTCTTT. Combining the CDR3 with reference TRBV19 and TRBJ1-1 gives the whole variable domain DGGITQSPKYLFRKEGQNVTLSCEQNLNHDAMYWYRQDPGQGLRLIYYSQIVNDFQKGDIAEGYSVSREKKESFPLTVTSAQKNPTAFYLCASSIDQGGTEAFFGQGTRLTVV.

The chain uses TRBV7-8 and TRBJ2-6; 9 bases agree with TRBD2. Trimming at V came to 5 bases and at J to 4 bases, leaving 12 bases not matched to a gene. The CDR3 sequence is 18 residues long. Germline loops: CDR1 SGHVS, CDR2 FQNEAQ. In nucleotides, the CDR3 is TGTGCCAGCAGCCCGAATCCCGGCGGGAGGGCCGGGGCCAACGTCCTGACTTTC. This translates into CASSPNPGGRAGANVLTF. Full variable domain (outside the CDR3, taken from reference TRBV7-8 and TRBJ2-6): GAGVSQSPRYKVAKRGQDVALRCDPISGHVSLFWYQQALGQGPEFLTYFQNEAQLDKSGLPSDRFFAERPEGSVSTLKIQRTQQEDSAVYLCASSPNPGGRAGANVLTFGAGSRLTVL.

The CDR3 reads CASSVPGSGQPQHF. CDR3 sequence (DNA): TGTGCCAGCAGTGTGCCAGGGTCAGGTCAGCCCCAGCATTTT. J is TRBJ1-5 and V is TRBV28; D perhaps matches TRBD1 (5 bases). The germline V gene encodes CDR1 MDHEN and CDR2 SYDVKM. Trimming cost V 5 bases and J 6 bases, with 14 bases left between them. The CDR3 is 14 amino acids.

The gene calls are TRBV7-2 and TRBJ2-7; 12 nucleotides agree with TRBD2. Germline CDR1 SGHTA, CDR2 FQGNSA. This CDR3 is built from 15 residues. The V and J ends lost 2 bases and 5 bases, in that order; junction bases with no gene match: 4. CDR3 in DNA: TGTGCCAGCAGCTTACTAGCGGGAGGGCCGAACGAGCAGTACTTC. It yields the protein CASSLLAGGPNEQYF.

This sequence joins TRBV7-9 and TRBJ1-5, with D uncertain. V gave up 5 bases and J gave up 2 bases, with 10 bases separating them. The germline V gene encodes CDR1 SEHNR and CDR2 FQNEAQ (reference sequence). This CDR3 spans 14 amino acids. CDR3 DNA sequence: TGTGCCAGCAGCCCAGCTAACCGCAATCAGCCCCAGCATTTT. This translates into CASSPANRNQPQHF.

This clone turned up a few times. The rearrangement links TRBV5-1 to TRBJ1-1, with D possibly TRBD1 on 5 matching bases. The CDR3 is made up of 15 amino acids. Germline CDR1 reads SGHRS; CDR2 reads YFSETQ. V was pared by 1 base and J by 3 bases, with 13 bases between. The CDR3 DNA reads TGCGCCAGCAGCTTGAGGGTCGGGGCCGACACTGAAGCTTTCTTT. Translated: CASSLRVGADTEAFF.

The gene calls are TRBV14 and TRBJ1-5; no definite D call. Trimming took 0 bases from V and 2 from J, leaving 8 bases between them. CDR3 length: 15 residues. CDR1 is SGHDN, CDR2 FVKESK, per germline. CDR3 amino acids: CASSQEGQGNQPQHF. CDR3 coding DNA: TGTGCCAGCAGCCAAGAAGGCCAGGGCAATCAGCCCCAGCATTTT.

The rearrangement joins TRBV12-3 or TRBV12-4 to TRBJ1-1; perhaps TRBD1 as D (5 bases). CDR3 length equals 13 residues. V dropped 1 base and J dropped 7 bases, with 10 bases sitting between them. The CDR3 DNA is TGTGCCAGCAGTTTAGGAGGGGCTTATGAAGCTTTCTTT. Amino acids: CASSLGGAYEAFF.

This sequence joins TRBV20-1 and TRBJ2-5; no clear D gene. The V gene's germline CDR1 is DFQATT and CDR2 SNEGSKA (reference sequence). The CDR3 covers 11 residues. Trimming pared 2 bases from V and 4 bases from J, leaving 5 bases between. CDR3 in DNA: TGCAGTGCTAGATATATAGAGACCCAGTACTTC. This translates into CSARYIETQYF.

CDR3 region: CASSQDRGWGTEAFF. The DNA for the CDR3 is TGCGCCAGCAGCCAAGACAGGGGTTGGGGCACTGAAGCTTTCTTT. This chain links TRBV4-3 with TRBJ1-1; tentative D call: TRBD1 (6 bases). The CDR3 has 15 residues. Trimming removed 0 bases from V and 4 bases from J, with 12 bases in between. The germline V gene encodes CDR1 LGHNA and CDR2 YSLEER.

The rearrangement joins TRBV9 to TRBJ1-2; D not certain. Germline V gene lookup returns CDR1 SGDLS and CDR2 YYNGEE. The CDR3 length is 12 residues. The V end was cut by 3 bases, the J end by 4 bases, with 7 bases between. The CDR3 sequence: CASSAGIYGYTF. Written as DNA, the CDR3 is TGTGCCAGCAGCGCCGGAATCTATGGCTACACCTTC.

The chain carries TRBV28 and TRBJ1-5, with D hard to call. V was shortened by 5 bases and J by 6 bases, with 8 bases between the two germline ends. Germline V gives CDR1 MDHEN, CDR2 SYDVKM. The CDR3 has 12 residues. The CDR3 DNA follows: TGTGCCAGCAGTCCGGTCGGTCAGCCCCAGCATTTT. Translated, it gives CASSPVGQPQHF.

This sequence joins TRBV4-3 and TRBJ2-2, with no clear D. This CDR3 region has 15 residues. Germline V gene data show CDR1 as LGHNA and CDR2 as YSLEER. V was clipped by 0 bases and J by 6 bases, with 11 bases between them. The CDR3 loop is CASSQDRSMSGELFF. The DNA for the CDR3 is TGCGCCAGCAGCCAAGACCGGAGTATGTCCGGGGAGCTGTTTTTT.

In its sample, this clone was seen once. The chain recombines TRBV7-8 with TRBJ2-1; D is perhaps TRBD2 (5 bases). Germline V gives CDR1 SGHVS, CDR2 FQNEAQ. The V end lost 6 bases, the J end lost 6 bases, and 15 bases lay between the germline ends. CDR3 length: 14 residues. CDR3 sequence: CASSLRVPGNEQFF. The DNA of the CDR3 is TGTGCCAGCAGTTTGAGGGTCCCAGGCAATGAGCAGTTCTTC.

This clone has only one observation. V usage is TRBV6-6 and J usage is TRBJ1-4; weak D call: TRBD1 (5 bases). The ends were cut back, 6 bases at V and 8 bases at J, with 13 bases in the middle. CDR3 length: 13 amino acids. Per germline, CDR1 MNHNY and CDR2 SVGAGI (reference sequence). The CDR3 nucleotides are TGTGCCAGCAGACCCGAAGGGGCAGAAAAACTGTTTTTT. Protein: CASRPEGAEKLFF.

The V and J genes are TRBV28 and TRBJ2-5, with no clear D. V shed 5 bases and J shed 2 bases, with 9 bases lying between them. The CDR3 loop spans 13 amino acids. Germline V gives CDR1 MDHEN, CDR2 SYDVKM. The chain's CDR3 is CASSGPQQETQYF. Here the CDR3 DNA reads TGTGCCAGCAGTGGACCGCAGCAAGAGACCCAGTACTTC.

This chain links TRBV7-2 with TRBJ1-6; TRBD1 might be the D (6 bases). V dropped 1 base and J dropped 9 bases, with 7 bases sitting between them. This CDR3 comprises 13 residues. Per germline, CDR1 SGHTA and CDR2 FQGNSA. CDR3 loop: CASSLGQASPLHF. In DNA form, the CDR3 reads TGTGCCAGCAGCTTAGGACAGGCTTCACCCCTCCACTTT.

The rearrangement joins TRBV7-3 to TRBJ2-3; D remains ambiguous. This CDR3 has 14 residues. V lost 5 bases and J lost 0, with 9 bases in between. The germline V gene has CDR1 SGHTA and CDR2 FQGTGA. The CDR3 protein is CASSIVSSTDTQYF. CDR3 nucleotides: TGTGCCAGCAGCATTGTATCCAGCACAGATACGCAGTATTTT. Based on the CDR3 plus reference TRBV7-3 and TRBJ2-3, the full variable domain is GAGVSQTPSNKVTEKGKYVELRCDPISGHTALYWYRQSLGQGPEFLIYFQGTGAADDSGLPNDRFFAVRPEGSVSTLKIQRTERGDSAVYLCASSIVSSTDTQYFGPGTRLTVL.

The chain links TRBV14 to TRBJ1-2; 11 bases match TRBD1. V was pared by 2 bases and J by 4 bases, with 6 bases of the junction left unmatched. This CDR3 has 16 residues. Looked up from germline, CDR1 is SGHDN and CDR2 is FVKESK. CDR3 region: CASSQQGQGARYGYTF. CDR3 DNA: TGTGCCAGCAGCCAACAAGGACAGGGGGCGCGCTATGGCTACACCTTC. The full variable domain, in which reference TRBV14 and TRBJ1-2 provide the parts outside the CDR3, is EAGVTQFPSHSVIEKGQTVTLRCDPISGHDNLYWYRRVMGKEIKFLLHFVKESKQDESGMPNNRFLAERTGGTYSTLKVQPAELEDSGVYFCASSQQGQGARYGYTFGSGTRLTVV.

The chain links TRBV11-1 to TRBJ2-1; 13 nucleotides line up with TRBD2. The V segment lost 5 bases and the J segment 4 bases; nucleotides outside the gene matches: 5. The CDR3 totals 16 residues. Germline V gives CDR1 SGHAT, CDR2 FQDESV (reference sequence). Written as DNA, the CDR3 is TGTGCCAGCAGCCTCCCGGGACTAGCGGGATACAATGAGCAGTTCTTC. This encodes CASSLPGLAGYNEQFF.

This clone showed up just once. The CDR3 is CASSLAQGPNEQFF. CDR3 DNA sequence: TGCGCCAGCAGCTTGGCCCAGGGACCTAATGAGCAGTTCTTC. The chain couples TRBV5-1 to TRBJ2-1, with D perhaps assigned TRBD1 or TRBD2 (5 bases each). The V and J ends lost 0 bases and 7 bases respectively, with 11 bases between them. This CDR3 contains 14 residues. Germline CDR1 reads SGHRS; CDR2 reads YFSETQ. The full variable domain, in which reference TRBV5-1 and TRBJ2-1 provide the parts outside the CDR3, is KAGVTQTPRYLIKTRGQQVTLSCSPISGHRSVSWYQQTPGQGLQFLFEYFSETQRNKGNFPGRFSGRQFSNSRSEMNVSTLELGDSALYLCASSLAQGPNEQFFGPGTRLTVL.

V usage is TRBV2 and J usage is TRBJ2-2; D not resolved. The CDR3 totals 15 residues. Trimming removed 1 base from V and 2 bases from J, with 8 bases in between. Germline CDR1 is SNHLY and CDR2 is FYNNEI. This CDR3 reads CASSEGNTNTGELFF. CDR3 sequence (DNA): TGTGCCAGCAGTGAAGGTAACACTAACACCGGGGAGCTGTTTTTT. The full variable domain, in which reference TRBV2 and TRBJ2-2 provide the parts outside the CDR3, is EPEVTQTPSHQVTQMGQEVILRCVPISNHLYFYWYRQILGQKVEFLVSFYNNEISEKSEIFDDQFSVERPDGSNFTLKIRSTKLEDSAMYFCASSEGNTNTGELFFGEGSRLTVL.